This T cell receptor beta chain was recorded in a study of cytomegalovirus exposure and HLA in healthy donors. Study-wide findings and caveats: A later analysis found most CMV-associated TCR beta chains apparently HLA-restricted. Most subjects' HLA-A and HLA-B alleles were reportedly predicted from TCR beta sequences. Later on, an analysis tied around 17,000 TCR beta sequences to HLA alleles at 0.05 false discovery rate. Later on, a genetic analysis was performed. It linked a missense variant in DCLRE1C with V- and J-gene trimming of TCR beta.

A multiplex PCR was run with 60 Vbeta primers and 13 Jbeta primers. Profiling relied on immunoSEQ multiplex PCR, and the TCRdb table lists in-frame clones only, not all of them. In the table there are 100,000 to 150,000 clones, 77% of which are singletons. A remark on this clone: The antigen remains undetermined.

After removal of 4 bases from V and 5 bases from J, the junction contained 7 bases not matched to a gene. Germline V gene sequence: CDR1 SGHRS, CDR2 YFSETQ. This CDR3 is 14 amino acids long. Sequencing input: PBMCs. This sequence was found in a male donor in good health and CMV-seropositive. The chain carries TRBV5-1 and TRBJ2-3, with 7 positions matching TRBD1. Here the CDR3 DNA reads TGCGCCAGCAGCACCAGACAGGGAAGAGATACGCAGTATTTT. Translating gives CASSTRQGRDTQYF.